This T cell receptor beta chain was recorded in a study of naive and memory T cell subsets. Broader study findings: Possibly reflecting memory cells re-expressing CD45RA, a few larger clonotypes occurred in naive repertoires, especially CD8. In naive cells, over 85% of TCR sequences were seen only once.

Germline CDR1 reads MDHEN; CDR2 reads SYDVKM. V lost 7 bases to trimming and J lost 7 bases; unmatched junction nucleotides: 10. This CDR3 has 15 amino acids. The beta constant-region primer was an equimolar mix of two oligonucleotides covering TRBC1 and TRBC2. Four rounds of PCR amplified the ligated cDNA using nested alpha and beta constant-region primers plus SP2. TCRdb processed the UMI-ligation and nested PCR reads anew with MiXCR; each CDR3 protein has one entry. The sample carries 150,000 or so distinct CDR3 sequences, roughly 23% recorded once. The sample holds many counts of this clonotype. As yet, its antigen is unknown.

The sample taken for sequencing was naive CD4+ T cells from blood. This chain connects TRBV28 to TRBJ1-5; 10 nucleotides match TRBD1. This clonotype was obtained from a human donor in good health. The CDR3 protein is CASTTGQGSVQPQHF. The CDR3 DNA reads as TGTGCCAGCACCACGGGACAGGGGAGTGTCCAGCCCCAGCATTTT.